One sample yielded the 19 T cell receptor beta chains listed below, sequenced in a study of cytomegalovirus exposure and HLA in healthy donors. The repertoire was sequenced with immunoSEQ multiplex PCR; TCRdb's copy has only in-frame clones and lacks some. Here the sample spans over 70,000 clones, around 95% being singletons. The sample comprised PBMCs. Receptor source: a woman under 30 in good health and CMV-seronegative.

The chain carries TRBV5-1 and TRBJ2-1; the match to TRBD2 covers 12 bases. The CDR3 covers 18 residues. CDR1 and CDR2 from the germline V gene are SGHRS and YFSETQ. V gave up 4 bases and J gave up 4 bases; unmatched junction bases: 12. The CDR3 region has the DNA TGCGCCAGCAGCAGGGACAGAACTAGCGGGAGGACATACAATGAGCAGTTCTTC. Translation: CASSRDRTSGRTYNEQFF.

The chain uses TRBV28 and TRBJ2-3, with 15 nucleotides matching TRBD2. Trimming at V came to 4 bases and at J to 3 bases, leaving 5 bases not matched to a gene. Per germline, CDR1 MDHEN and CDR2 SYDVKM. The CDR3 is 17 residues long. The CDR3 coding sequence is TGTGCCAGCAGTTCGATAGGACTAGCGGGGGGGACAGATACGCAGTATTTT. The encoded protein is CASSSIGLAGGTDTQYF.

The chain links TRBV11-2 to TRBJ1-2; the D is unclear. Germline CDR1 and CDR2: SGHAT and FQNNGV. This CDR3 has 14 residues. The ends were cut back, 4 bases at V and 7 bases at J, with 16 bases in the middle. CDR3 in amino acids: CASSSFTGSGGYTF. As DNA, the CDR3 is TGTGCCAGCAGCTCCTTTACGGGGTCGGGTGGCTACACCTTC.

This chain links TRBV18 with TRBJ2-1; D may be TRBD1 (7 bases). CDR3 length: 13 amino acids. V lost 5 bases to trimming and J lost 12 bases, with 17 bases between them. The germline V gene encodes CDR1 KGHSH and CDR2 LQKENI. The DNA of the CDR3 is TGTGCCAGCTCATCCGGGCGGCGGGACAGGCAGTTCTTC. Amino acids: CASSSGRRDRQFF.

In DNA, the CDR3 is TGTGCCAGTAGTCGTCTAGTTGGCACAGATACGCAGTATTTT. Translation gives CASSRLVGTDTQYF. V is TRBV19 and J is TRBJ2-3; D is unresolved. V was shortened by 5 bases and J by 1 base, with 10 bases between the two germline ends. The germline gives CDR1 LNHDA, CDR2 SQIVND (reference sequence). This CDR3 spans 14 amino acids.

The rearrangement joins TRBV2 to TRBJ2-1, with a possible D match to TRBD2 (7 bases). V lost 5 bases, J lost 5 bases, and 19 bases lay in between. The CDR3 extends over 16 amino acids. Germline V CDR1 and CDR2: SNHLY, FYNNEI. The CDR3 nucleotides read TGTGCCAGCAGTAAAGGGGTGGGGGGGCCAAACAATGAGCAGTTCTTC. This translates into CASSKGVGGPNNEQFF.

The V call is TRBV27, the J call TRBJ2-5; TRBD2 aligns across 8 bases. From germline, CDR1 is MNHEY and CDR2 SMNVEV (reference sequence). Unmatched junction bases numbered 7, after V lost 2 bases and J lost 5 bases. The CDR3 loop spans 15 amino acids. Here the CDR3 reads CASSLNGGGWETQYF. In nucleotides, the CDR3 is TGTGCCAGCAGTTTAAACGGGGGGGGGTGGGAGACCCAGTACTTC.

This sequence joins TRBV2 and TRBJ2-2, with 7 positions matching TRBD1. CDR3 length equals 14 residues. V lost 6 bases, J lost 7 bases, and 8 bases stayed unmatched. Germline V gene sequence: CDR1 SNHLY, CDR2 FYNNEI. The CDR3 nucleotides are TGTGCCAGCAGCCGTACCCAGGGGGTCGGGGAGCTGTTTTTT. It translates to CASSRTQGVGELFF.

The chain combines TRBV7-2 with TRBJ2-5; a possible D gene is TRBD1 (6 bases). V shed 1 base and J shed 4 bases, with 10 bases lying between them. Germline V gene lookup returns CDR1 SGHTA and CDR2 FQGNSA. The CDR3 contains 14 residues. For the CDR3, the DNA is TGTGCCAGCAGCTTAGGTACAGGGTTAGAGACCCAGTACTTC. Amino acids: CASSLGTGLETQYF.

This clone has only a few counts. V usage is TRBV30 and J usage is TRBJ1-2, with a possible D match to TRBD1 (5 bases). Deletions cut 3 bases from V and 3 bases from J, with 11 bases between. Germline V gives CDR1 GTSNPN, CDR2 SVGIG (reference sequence). The CDR3 is 13 amino acids. The CDR3 nucleotides are TGTGCCTGGAGCGCCTGGGGGGACTATGGCTACACCTTC. It encodes CAWSAWGDYGYTF.

V and J are TRBV25-1 and TRBJ1-1; 9 bases match TRBD1. V shed 1 base, J shed 7 bases, and the junction held 7 bases outside the gene matches. Germline V gene data show CDR1 as MGHDK and CDR2 as SYGVNS. This CDR3 region has 15 residues. CDR3 region: CASSEFGTGLGEAFF. CDR3 DNA sequence: TGTGCCAGCAGTGAATTCGGGACAGGGTTGGGTGAAGCTTTCTTT. Together with reference TRBV25-1 and TRBJ1-1, the CDR3 gives the full variable domain: EADIYQTPRYLVIGTGKKITLECSQTMGHDKMYWYQQDPGMELHLIHYSYGVNSTEKGDLSSESTVSRIRTEHFPLTLESARPSHTSQYLCASSEFGTGLGEAFFGQGTRLTVV.

The CDR3 reads CASSLVANTEAFF. The CDR3 nucleotides read TGTGCCAGCAGCTTAGTAGCGAACACTGAAGCTTTCTTT. J is TRBJ1-1 and V is TRBV11-2; unclear D gene. The CDR3 contains 13 residues. Trimming stripped 1 base from V and 1 base from J, with 4 bases between. Germline CDR1 reads SGHAT; CDR2 reads FQNNGV.

In DNA form, the CDR3 reads TGTGCCAGCAGCTTGGGGGACAGGGTGGGTCAGCCCCAGCATTTT. Encoded protein: CASSLGDRVGQPQHF. The V and J genes are TRBV5-8 and TRBJ1-5; 9 nucleotides align to TRBD1. The junction had 4 bases not matched to a gene; V was cut back by 0 bases and J by 6 bases. CDR1 SGHTS and CDR2 YDEGEE come from the germline V gene. There are 15 residues in the CDR3.

This rearrangement joins TRBV7-3 to TRBJ1-2, with TRBD1 matching over 11 bases. The length of the CDR3 is 15 residues. Germline trimming cut 4 bases from V and 2 bases from J; bases unmatched to any gene: 3. Germline loops: CDR1 SGHTA, CDR2 FQGTGA. The CDR3 region has the DNA TGTGCCAGCAGCTCCTGGACAGGGGGCAACTATGGCTACACCTTC. Its translation is CASSSWTGGNYGYTF.

The rearrangement joins TRBV4-3 to TRBJ2-3; 10 positions match TRBD2. J lost 0 bases, V lost 4 bases, and 10 bases had no gene match. Germline V gene data show CDR1 as LGHNA and CDR2 as YSLEER. The CDR3 has 18 amino acids. CDR3: CASSRSSGGWLSTDTQYF. The CDR3 DNA follows: TGCGCCAGCAGCCGATCTAGCGGGGGCTGGCTGAGCACAGATACGCAGTATTTT.

In DNA form, the CDR3 reads TGTGCCAGCAGTTTCGGCGGGGTTTTTGGCGAGCAGTACTTC. Protein product: CASSFGGVFGEQYF. This sequence joins TRBV28 and TRBJ2-7; D might be TRBD2 (6 bases). Germline loops: CDR1 MDHEN, CDR2 SYDVKM. This CDR3 region has 14 residues. The V end lost 3 bases, the J end lost 6 bases, and 15 bases lay between the germline ends.

The V gene is TRBV28, the J gene TRBJ1-1; the D gene is possibly TRBD1 (5 bases). This CDR3 has 13 residues. V gave up 3 bases and J gave up 7 bases, with 12 bases separating them. Looked up from germline, CDR1 is MDHEN and CDR2 is SYDVKM. CDR3 nucleotides: TGTGCCAGCAGTTTGGACCGGGGGGATGAAGCTTTCTTT. Its protein is CASSLDRGDEAFF. The full variable domain, in which reference TRBV28 and TRBJ1-1 provide the parts outside the CDR3, is DVKVTQSSRYLVKRTGEKVFLECVQDMDHENMFWYRQDPGLGLRLIYFSYDVKMKEKGDIPEGYSVSREKKERFSLILESASTNQTSMYLCASSLDRGDEAFFGQGTRLTVV.

The chain is built from TRBV5-4 and TRBJ2-7; D is ambiguous. The V and J ends lost 4 bases and 3 bases respectively, with 14 bases between them. CDR3 length: 14 residues. Germline-derived CDR1 and CDR2 are SGHNT and YYREEE (reference sequence). The CDR3 sequence is CASSPWSTDYEQYF. DNA of the CDR3: TGTGCCAGCAGCCCATGGAGTACCGACTACGAGCAGTACTTC.

The chain is built from TRBV5-1 and TRBJ2-6; possibly TRBD2 for D (6 bases). CDR1 and CDR2 from the germline V gene are SGHRS and YFSETQ. The CDR3 loop spans 18 amino acids. Trimming left V 3 bases short and J 0 bases short, with 16 bases between. CDR3 DNA sequence: TGCGCCAGCAGCTCCCCCCTTGGGGGGAGCTCTGGGGCCAACGTCCTGACTTTC. Its translation: CASSSPLGGSSGANVLTF.